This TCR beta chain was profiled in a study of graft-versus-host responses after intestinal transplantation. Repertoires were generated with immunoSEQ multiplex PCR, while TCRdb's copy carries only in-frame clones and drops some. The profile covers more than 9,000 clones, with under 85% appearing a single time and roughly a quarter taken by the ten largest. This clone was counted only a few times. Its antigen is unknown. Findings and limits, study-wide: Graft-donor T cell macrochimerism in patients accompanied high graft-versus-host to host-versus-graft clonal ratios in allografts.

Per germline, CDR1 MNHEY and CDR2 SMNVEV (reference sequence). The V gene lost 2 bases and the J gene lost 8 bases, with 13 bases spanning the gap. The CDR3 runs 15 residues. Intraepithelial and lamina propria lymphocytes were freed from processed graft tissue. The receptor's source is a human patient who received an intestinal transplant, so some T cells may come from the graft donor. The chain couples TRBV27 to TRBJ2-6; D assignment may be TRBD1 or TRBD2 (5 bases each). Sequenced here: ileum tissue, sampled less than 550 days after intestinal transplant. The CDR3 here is CASSLEGRGTNVLTF. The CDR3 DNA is TGTGCCAGCAGTTTAGAGGGGCGTGGAACCAACGTCCTGACTTTC.